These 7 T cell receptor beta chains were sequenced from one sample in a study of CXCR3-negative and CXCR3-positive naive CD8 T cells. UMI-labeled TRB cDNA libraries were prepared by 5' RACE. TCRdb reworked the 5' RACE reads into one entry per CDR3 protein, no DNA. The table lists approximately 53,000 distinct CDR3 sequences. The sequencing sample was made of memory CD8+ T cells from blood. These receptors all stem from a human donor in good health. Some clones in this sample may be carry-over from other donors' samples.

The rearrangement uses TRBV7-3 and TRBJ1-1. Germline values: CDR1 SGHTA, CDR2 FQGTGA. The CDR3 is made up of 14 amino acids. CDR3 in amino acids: CASSLGTGGTEPFF.

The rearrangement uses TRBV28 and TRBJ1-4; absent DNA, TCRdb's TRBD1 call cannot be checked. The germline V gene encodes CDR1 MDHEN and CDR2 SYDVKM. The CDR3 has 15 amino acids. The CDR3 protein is CASSRTGDYNEKLFF. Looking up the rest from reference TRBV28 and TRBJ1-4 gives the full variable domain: DVKVTQSSRYLVKRTGEKVFLECVQDMDHENMFWYRQDPGLGLRLIYFSYDVKMKEKGDIPEGYSVSREKKERFSLILESASTNQTSMYLCASSRTGDYNEKLFFGSGTQLSVL.

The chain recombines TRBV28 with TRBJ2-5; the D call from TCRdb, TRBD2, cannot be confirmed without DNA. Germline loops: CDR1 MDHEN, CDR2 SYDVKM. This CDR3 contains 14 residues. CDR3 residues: CASSFSLAEETQYF.

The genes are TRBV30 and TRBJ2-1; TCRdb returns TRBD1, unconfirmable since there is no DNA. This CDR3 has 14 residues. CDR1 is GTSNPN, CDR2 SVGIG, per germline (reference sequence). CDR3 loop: CAWSPGTGNDEQFF.

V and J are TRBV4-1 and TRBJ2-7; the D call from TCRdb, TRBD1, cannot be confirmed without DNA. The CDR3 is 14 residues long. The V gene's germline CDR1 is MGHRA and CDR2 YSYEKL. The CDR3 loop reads CASSRMTGDDEQYF.

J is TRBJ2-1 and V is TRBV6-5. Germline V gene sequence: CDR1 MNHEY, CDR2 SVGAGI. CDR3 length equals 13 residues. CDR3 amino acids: CASSLSSYNEQFF.

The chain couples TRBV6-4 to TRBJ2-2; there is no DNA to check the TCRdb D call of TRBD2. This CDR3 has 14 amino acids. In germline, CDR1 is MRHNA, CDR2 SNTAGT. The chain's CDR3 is CASSGTSGAGELFF.